The clone carrying this T cell receptor beta chain has only a few counts. The source of the sample is a study of blood T cell repertoires in COVID-19. TCRdb's copy holds only in-frame clones and misses some; the assay was immunoSEQ multiplex PCR. The table shows 75,000 to 100,000 clones, with 75% to 85% occurring only once. This CDR3 comprises 15 residues. Deletions cut 1 base from V and 1 base from J, with 11 bases between. Germline CDR1 SGHDT, CDR2 YYEEEE. The TCR was taken from a man in his sixties or seventies with acute or convalescent COVID-19. This chain uses TRBV5-6 with TRBJ1-1; a possible D gene is TRBD1 (5 bases). What was sequenced was peripheral blood. The CDR3 loop is CASSLPGLTNTEAFF. CDR3 nucleotide sequence: TGTGCCAGCAGCTTGCCGGGACTTACGAACACTGAAGCTTTCTTT. The whole variable domain, filled in from reference TRBV5-6 and TRBJ1-1, reads DAGVTQSPTHLIKTRGQQVTLRCSPKSGHDTVSWYQQALGQGPQFIFQYYEEEERQRGNFPDRFSGHQFPNYSSELNVNALLLGDSALYLCASSLPGLTNTEAFFGQGTRLTVV.